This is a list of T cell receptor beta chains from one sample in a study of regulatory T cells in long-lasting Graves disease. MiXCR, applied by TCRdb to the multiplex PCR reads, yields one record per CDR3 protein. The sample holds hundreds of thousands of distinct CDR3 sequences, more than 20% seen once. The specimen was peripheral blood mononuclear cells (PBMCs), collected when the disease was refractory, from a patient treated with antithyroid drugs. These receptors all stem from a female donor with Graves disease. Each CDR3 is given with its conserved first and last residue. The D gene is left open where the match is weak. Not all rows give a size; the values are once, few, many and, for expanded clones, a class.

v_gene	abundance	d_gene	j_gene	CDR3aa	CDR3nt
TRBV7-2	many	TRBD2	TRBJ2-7	CASSSEREWIYEQYF	TGTGCCAGCAGCTCAGAGCGGGAGTGGATCTACGAGCAGTACTTC
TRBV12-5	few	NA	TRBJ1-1	CASGLGAKDTEAFF	TGTGCTAGTGGTTTAGGGGCGAAGGACACTGAAGCTTTCTTT
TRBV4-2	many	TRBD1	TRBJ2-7	CASRRILGTGAGEQYF	TGTGCCAGCCGGAGGATATTAGGGACAGGGGCGGGCGAGCAGTACTTC
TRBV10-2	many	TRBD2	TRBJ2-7	CASRAPSGKSYEQYF	TGCGCCAGCAGGGCGCCTAGCGGGAAATCTTACGAGCAGTACTTC
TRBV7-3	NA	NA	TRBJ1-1	CASSPFYSGTTEMNTEAFF	TGTGCCAGCAGCCCGTTTTATTCCGGGACCACCGAAATGAACACTGAAGCTTTCTTT
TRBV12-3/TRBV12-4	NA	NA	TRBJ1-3	CASSSATGRNTIYF	TGTGCCAGCAGTTCGGCAACAGGACGAAACACCATATATTTT
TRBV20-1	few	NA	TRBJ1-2	CSAPVGAVPAYYGYTF	TGCAGTGCCCCGGTAGGGGCCGTACCCGCCTACTATGGCTACACCTTC
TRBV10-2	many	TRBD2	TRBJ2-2	CASTPAGKGTGELFF	TGCGCCAGCACCCCAGCGGGAAAGGGCACCGGGGAGCTGTTTTTT
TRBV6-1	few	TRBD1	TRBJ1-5	CASSTGQGHQPQHF	TGTGCCAGCAGTACGGGACAGGGTCATCAGCCCCAGCATTTT
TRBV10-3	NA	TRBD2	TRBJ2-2	CAISRLAGESGELFF	TGTGCCATCAGTCGACTAGCGGGAGAATCCGGGGAGCTGTTTTTT
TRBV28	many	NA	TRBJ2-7	CASSLSRDREQYF	TGTGCCAGCAGTTTATCGAGGGACCGCGAGCAGTACTTC
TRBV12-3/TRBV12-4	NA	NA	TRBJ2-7	CASRFQEAGEQYF	TGTGCCAGCAGATTTCAGGAGGCGGGCGAGCAGTACTTC
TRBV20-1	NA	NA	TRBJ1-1	CSASPHRFYDTEAFF	TGCAGTGCTAGCCCTCATAGGTTTTACGACACTGAAGCTTTCTTT
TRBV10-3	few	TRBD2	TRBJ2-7	CAISESEIAGGPYEQYF	TGTGCCATCAGTGAGTCGGAAATAGCGGGGGGACCCTACGAGCAGTACTTC
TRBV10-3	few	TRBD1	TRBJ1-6	CAISTGQGGSRSPLHF	TGTGCCATCAGTACAGGACAGGGAGGATCAAGATCACCCCTCCACTTT
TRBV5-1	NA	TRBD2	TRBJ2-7	CASSLDLAGGLGQYF	TGCGCCAGCAGCTTGGATCTCGCGGGAGGCCTCGGGCAGTACTTC
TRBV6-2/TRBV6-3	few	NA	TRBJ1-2	CASSLTPEWQGSNGYTF	TGTGCCAGCAGTCTAACACCGGAGTGGCAGGGATCGAATGGCTACACCTTC
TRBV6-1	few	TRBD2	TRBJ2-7	CASSARSSGSSSYEQYF	TGTGCCAGCAGTGCCCGATCTAGCGGGAGCAGCTCCTACGAGCAGTACTTC
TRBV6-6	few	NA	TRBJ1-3	CASSYSAASGNTIYF	TGTGCCAGCAGTTACTCGGCGGCCTCTGGAAACACCATATATTTT
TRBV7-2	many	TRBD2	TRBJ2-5	CASSLGTSGRKTQYF	TGTGCCAGCAGCTTAGGAACTAGCGGGAGGAAGACCCAGTACTTC
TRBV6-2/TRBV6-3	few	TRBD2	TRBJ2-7	CASRPGHLILAGRYEQYF	TGTGCCAGCAGACCGGGACACTTGATACTAGCGGGGCGCTACGAGCAGTACTTC
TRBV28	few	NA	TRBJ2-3	CASSRDDTQYF	TGTGCCAGCAGTCGGGATGATACGCAGTATTTT
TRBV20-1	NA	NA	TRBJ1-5	CSARLSGEPQHF	TGCAGTGCTCGTCTTTCTGGAGAACCCCAGCATTTT
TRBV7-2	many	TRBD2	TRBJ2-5	CASRPSGRMETQYF	TGTGCCAGCAGGCCTAGCGGGAGGATGGAGACCCAGTACTTC
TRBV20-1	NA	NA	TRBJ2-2	CSARPRTKTNTGELFF	TGCAGTGCTAGGCCCAGGACTAAAACGAACACCGGGGAGCTGTTTTTT
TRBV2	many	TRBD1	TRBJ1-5	CASRRDRGLPHQPQHF	TGTGCCAGCAGGAGGGACAGGGGGCTTCCCCATCAGCCCCAGCATTTT
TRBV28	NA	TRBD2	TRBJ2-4	CASSLTSGSTDIQYF	TGTGCCAGCAGCCTCACAAGCGGGAGCACAGACATTCAGTACTTC
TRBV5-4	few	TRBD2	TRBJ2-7	CASSLAWGLAGGAYEQYF	TGTGCCAGCAGCTTGGCTTGGGGACTAGCGGGAGGAGCCTACGAGCAGTACTTC
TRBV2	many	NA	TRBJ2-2	CASKGGSNTGELFF	TGTGCCAGCAAAGGGGGATCTAACACCGGGGAGCTGTTTTTT
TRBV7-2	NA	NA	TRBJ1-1	CASSLGPRPMNTEAFF	TGTGCCAGCAGCTTAGGTCCTAGGCCTATGAACACTGAAGCTTTCTTT
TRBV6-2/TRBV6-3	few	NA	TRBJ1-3	CASSYGITGNTIYF	TGTGCCAGCAGTTACGGGATAACTGGAAACACCATATATTTT
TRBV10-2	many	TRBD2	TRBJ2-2	CASRDSGTTGELFF	TGCGCCAGCAGAGACAGCGGGACCACCGGGGAGCTGTTTTTT
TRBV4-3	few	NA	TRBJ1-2	CASSQERSGAYGYTF	TGCGCCAGCAGCCAAGAGAGGTCGGGGGCCTATGGCTACACCTTC
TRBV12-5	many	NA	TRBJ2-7	CASGLGLHYEQYF	TGTGCTAGTGGTTTGGGACTCCACTACGAGCAGTACTTC
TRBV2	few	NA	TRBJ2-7	CASSREGVRYEQYF	TGTGCCAGCAGCCGAGAGGGTGTCCGATACGAGCAGTACTTC
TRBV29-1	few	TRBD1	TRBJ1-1	CSVPGTGAEAFF	TGCAGCGTACCCGGGACAGGCGCCGAAGCTTTCTTT
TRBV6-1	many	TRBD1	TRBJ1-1	CASSDRVNTEAFF	TGTGCCAGCAGCGACAGGGTGAACACTGAAGCTTTCTTT
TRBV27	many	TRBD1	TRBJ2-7	CASRPTGGRADEQYF	TGTGCCAGCAGACCTACAGGGGGCAGGGCGGACGAGCAGTACTTC
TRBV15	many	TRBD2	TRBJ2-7	CATSSGTSGSYEQYF	TGTGCCACCAGCAGTGGGACTAGCGGATCCTACGAGCAGTACTTC
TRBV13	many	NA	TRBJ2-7	CASSLGQGDKYEQYF	TGTGCCAGCAGCTTAGGCCAAGGGGACAAATACGAGCAGTACTTC
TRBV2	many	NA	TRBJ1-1	CASRYPSGGMSEAFF	TGTGCCAGCAGGTACCCTTCGGGGGGCATGTCTGAAGCTTTCTTT
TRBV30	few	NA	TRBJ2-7	CAWSVYAKPGQYF	TGTGCCTGGAGTGTATACGCCAAGCCAGGGCAGTACTTC
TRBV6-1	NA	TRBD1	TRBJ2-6	CASRRDRASGANVLTF	TGTGCCAGCAGAAGGGACAGAGCCTCTGGGGCCAACGTCCTGACTTTC
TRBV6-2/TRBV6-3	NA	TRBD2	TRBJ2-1	CASRLAGGRPYEQFF	TGTGCCAGCAGACTAGCGGGAGGCAGACCCTATGAGCAGTTCTTC